This TCR beta chain was retrieved from a study of T cells in Graves' hyperthyroidism and ophthalmopathy. Amplified regions were TCR beta CDR3 sequences from RNA transcripts. The HTBI primer set was used in a first-round RT-PCR of the TCR CDR3. TCRdb processed the multiplex PCR reads anew with MiXCR; each CDR3 protein has one entry. The sample holds a few hundred thousand distinct CDR3 sequences, more than 45% seen once. V shed 5 bases, J shed 3 bases, and the junction held 8 bases outside the gene matches. Germline values: CDR1 SGHTA, CDR2 FQGNSA. The CDR3 is made up of 18 amino acids. This clonotype appeared many times. Thyroid ultrasound and orbital computed tomography, with clinical symptoms and serum thyroxine and TRAb, informed diagnoses.

The origin of this receptor is a woman younger than 30 with Graves' hyperthyroidism. The rearrangement uses TRBV7-2 and TRBJ2-2; 14 bases match TRBD2. Sequenced input: peripheral blood or thyroid tissue (not recorded which). CDR3 sequence (DNA): TGTGCCAGCAGCATAGGACTAGCGGGGGGCCTGCACACCGGGGAGCTGTTTTTT. Protein sequence: CASSIGLAGGLHTGELFF.